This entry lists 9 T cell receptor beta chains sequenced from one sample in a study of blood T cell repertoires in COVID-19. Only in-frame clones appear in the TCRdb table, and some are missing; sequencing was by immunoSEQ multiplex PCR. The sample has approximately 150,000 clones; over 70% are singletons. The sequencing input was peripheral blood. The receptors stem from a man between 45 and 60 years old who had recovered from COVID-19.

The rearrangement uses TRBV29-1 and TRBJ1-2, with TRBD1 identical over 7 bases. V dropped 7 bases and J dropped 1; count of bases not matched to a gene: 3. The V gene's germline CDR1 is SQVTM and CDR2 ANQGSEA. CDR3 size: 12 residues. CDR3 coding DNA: TGCAGCGCCCGGGACAGTAACTATGGCTACACCTTC. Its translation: CSARDSNYGYTF.

The CDR3 bases are TGTGCCTGGAGTCGGGGTAGCGGGGGGCCACGGAATGAGCAGTTCTTC. This gives the protein CAWSRGSGGPRNEQFF. The chain employs TRBV30 and TRBJ2-1, with 10 bases that match TRBD2. V was pared by 2 bases and J by 7 bases, with 11 bases of the junction left unmatched. Per germline, CDR1 GTSNPN and CDR2 SVGIG (reference sequence). This CDR3 region has 16 residues.

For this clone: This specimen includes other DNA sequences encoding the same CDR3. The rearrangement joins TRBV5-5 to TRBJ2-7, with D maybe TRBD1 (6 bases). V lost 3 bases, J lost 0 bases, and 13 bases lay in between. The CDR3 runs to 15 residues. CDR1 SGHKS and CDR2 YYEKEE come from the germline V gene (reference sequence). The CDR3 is CASSSPDRSSYEQYF. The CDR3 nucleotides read TGTGCCAGCAGCTCCCCCGACAGGAGCTCCTACGAGCAGTACTTC.

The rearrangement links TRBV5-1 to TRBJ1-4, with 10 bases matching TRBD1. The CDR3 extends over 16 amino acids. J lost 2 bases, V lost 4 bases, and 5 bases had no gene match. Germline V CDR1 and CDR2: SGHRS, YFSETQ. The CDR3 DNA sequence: TGCGCCAGCAGCGCCCGACAGGGGGCCACTAATGAAAAACTGTTTTTT. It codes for CASSARQGATNEKLFF.

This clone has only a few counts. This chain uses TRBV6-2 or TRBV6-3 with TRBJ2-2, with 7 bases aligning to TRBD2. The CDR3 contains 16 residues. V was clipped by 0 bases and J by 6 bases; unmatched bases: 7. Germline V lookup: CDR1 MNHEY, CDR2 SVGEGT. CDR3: CASSYSFAGEPGELFF. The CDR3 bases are TGTGCCAGCAGTTACTCTTTCGCGGGGGAGCCCGGGGAGCTGTTTTTT.

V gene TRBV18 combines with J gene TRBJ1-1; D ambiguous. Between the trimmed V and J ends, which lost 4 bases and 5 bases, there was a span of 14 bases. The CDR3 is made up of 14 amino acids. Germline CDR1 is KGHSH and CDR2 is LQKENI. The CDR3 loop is CASSLGLGGTEAFF. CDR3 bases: TGTGCCAGCTCACTCGGTTTGGGCGGGACTGAAGCTTTCTTT.

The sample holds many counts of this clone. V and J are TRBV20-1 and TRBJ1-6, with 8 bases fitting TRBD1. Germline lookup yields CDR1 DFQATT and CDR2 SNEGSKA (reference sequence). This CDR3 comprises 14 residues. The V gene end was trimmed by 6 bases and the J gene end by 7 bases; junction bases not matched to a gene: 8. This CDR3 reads CSASRQGRNSPLHF. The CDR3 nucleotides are TGCAGTGCCAGTCGACAGGGGAGGAATTCACCCCTCCACTTT.

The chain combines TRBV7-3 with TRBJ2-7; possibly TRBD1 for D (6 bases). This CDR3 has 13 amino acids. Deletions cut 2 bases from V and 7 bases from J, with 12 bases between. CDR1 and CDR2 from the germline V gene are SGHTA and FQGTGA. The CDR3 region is CASSLQGQGEQYF. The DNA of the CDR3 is TGTGCCAGCAGCTTACAGGGGCAGGGGGAGCAGTACTTC.

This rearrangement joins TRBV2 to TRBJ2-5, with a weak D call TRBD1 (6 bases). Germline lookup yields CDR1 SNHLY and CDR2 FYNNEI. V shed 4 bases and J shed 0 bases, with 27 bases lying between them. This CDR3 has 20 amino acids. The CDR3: CASSGGSFWGPGQYQETQYF. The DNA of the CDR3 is TGTGCCAGCAGTGGGGGTTCCTTTTGGGGCCCAGGACAGTACCAAGAGACCCAGTACTTC.